What follows are 26 T cell receptor beta chains derived from one specimen sequenced in a study of T cell responses to AZD1222 COVID-19 vaccine. TCRdb's copy holds only in-frame clones and misses some; the assay was immunoSEQ multiplex PCR. The sample yields 56,000 or so clones, 80% to 90% seen once. The specimen was peripheral blood, collected on day 0 of AZD1222 vaccination. These TCRs come from an adult in good health.

The chain uses TRBV27 and TRBJ1-5, with D perhaps matching TRBD1 (5 bases). Germline CDR1 reads MNHEY; CDR2 reads SMNVEV (reference sequence). The CDR3 length is 15 residues. V was clipped by 2 bases and J by 7 bases, with 15 bases between them. The CDR3 here is CASSLSWGLGQPQHF. CDR3 DNA: TGTGCCAGCAGTTTAAGTTGGGGGTTAGGCCAGCCCCAGCATTTT.

This chain connects TRBV7-6 to TRBJ1-4, with TRBD1 as a possible D gene (5 bases). The germline CDR1 and CDR2 sequences are SGHVS and FNYEAQ. There are 16 residues in the CDR3. V lost 5 bases and J 4 bases, leaving 17 bases between the germline ends. The CDR3 is CASSLEAGRNNEKLFF. The CDR3 nucleotides read TGTGCCAGCAGCCTAGAAGCGGGGCGTAATAATGAAAAACTGTTTTTT.

This clone was recorded only once. This chain connects TRBV29-1 to TRBJ2-7; 8 bases agree with TRBD2. V dropped 4 bases and J dropped 7; count of bases not matched to a gene: 9. CDR1 SQVTM and CDR2 ANQGSEA come from the germline V gene. This CDR3 spans 13 amino acids. Here the CDR3 DNA reads TGCAGCGTTGCCATCGGGGGGGCAAGGGAGCAGTACTTC. Residues: CSVAIGGAREQYF.

This chain joins TRBV5-1 and TRBJ2-7; TRBD1 matches at 10 bases. V trimming: 4 bases; J trimming: 0 bases; junction bases outside the gene matches: 10. This CDR3 region has 17 residues. Looked up from germline, CDR1 is SGHRS and CDR2 is YFSETQ. The CDR3 protein is CASSTGTGVYSSYEQYF. The CDR3 DNA sequence: TGCGCCAGCAGCACCGGGACAGGGGTCTACAGCTCCTACGAGCAGTACTTC.

The V call is TRBV28, the J call TRBJ2-7, with D unclear. CDR3 length: 15 residues. V was shortened by 6 bases and J by 1 base, with 16 bases between the two germline ends. Germline values: CDR1 MDHEN, CDR2 SYDVKM. The CDR3 reads CASRSDWSRSYEQYF. The DNA of the CDR3 is TGTGCCAGCAGGAGCGATTGGTCGCGATCCTACGAGCAGTACTTC.

The CDR3: CSVERLGSFMNTEAFF. CDR3 in DNA: TGCAGCGTTGAACGGCTCGGCTCCTTCATGAACACTGAAGCTTTCTTT. The chain is built from TRBV29-1 and TRBJ1-1; no reliable D call. Trimming took off 2 bases at V and 0 bases at J, with 16 bases between the two ends. The CDR3 runs 16 residues. Germline CDR1 is SQVTM and CDR2 is ANQGSEA.

The J gene is TRBJ1-1, the V gene TRBV20-1; a possible D gene is TRBD1 (5 bases). From germline, CDR1 is DFQATT and CDR2 SNEGSKA (reference sequence). The length of the CDR3 is 14 residues. V was cut by 3 bases and J by 0 bases, with 11 bases left in between. The CDR3 is CSASIEGMNTEAFF. In nucleotides, the CDR3 is TGCAGTGCTAGTATCGAGGGGATGAACACTGAAGCTTTCTTT.

The V and J genes are TRBV3-1 (or the pseudogene TRBV3-2) and TRBJ1-6; possible D gene TRBD1, 6 bases. The CDR3 is made up of 17 amino acids. CDR1 and CDR2 from the germline V gene are LGHDT and YNNKEL (reference sequence). V gave up 1 base and J gave up 5 bases, with 15 bases separating them. This CDR3 is CASSQALPGQNNSPLHF. The CDR3 DNA is TGTGCCAGCAGCCAAGCTCTGCCGGGACAAAATAATTCACCCCTCCACTTT.

The CDR3 protein is CASSSGGRTGGIETQYF. In DNA form, the CDR3 reads TGTGCCAGCAGCTCAGGGGGGCGGACTGGCGGGATAGAGACCCAGTACTTC. V and J are TRBV3-1 (or the pseudogene TRBV3-2) and TRBJ2-5; a weak D match, TRBD1 (7 bases). V was shortened by 5 bases and J by 4 bases, with 23 bases between the two germline ends. The CDR3 extends over 17 amino acids. Germline V gene lookup returns CDR1 LGHDT and CDR2 YNNKEL (reference sequence).

The genes are TRBV5-1 and TRBJ2-3; possibly TRBD1 for D (6 bases). The germline CDR1 and CDR2 sequences are SGHRS and YFSETQ. CDR3 length: 14 residues. V was trimmed by 4 bases and J by 1 base, leaving 10 bases between them. The chain's CDR3 is CASSMGAGTDTQYF. The CDR3 DNA sequence: TGCGCCAGCAGCATGGGGGCGGGCACAGATACGCAGTATTTT.

V usage is TRBV5-8 and J usage is TRBJ1-2; no clear D. Germline CDR1 reads SGHTS; CDR2 reads YDEGEE. CDR3 length: 13 residues. Trimming left V 4 bases short and J 5 bases short, with 12 bases between. This CDR3 is CASSPYTQYGYTF. The CDR3 region has the DNA TGTGCCAGCAGCCCGTACACGCAGTATGGCTACACCTTC.

The CDR3 here is CASSLVGNEQFF. CDR3 coding DNA: TGTGCCAGCAGCTTAGTGGGCAATGAGCAGTTCTTC. This chain links TRBV7-9 with TRBJ2-1; D remains ambiguous. Germline V gene sequence: CDR1 SEHNR, CDR2 FQNEAQ (reference sequence). Trimming took 1 base from V and 6 from J, leaving 4 bases between them. The CDR3 runs 12 residues.

The chain links TRBV5-1 to TRBJ1-2; the D is unclear. Between the trimmed V and J ends, which lost 2 bases and 5 bases, there was a span of 7 bases. The CDR3 runs 12 residues. CDR1 is SGHRS, CDR2 YFSETQ, per germline. CDR3 nucleotides: TGCGCCAGCAGCTTAGTGGGATATGGCTACACCTTC. Translated: CASSLVGYGYTF.

V and J are TRBV7-8 and TRBJ1-4, with D unresolved. CDR3 length: 13 residues. V was cut by 1 base and J by 3 bases, with 3 bases left in between. CDR1 is SGHVS and CDR2 is FQNEAQ in the germline V gene. This chain's CDR3 is CASSLVANEKLFF. DNA of the CDR3: TGTGCCAGCAGCTTAGTGGCTAATGAAAAACTGTTTTTT.

There are a few counts of this clone. V and J are TRBV15 and TRBJ2-3, with 16 nucleotides matching TRBD2. Germline loops: CDR1 LNHNV, CDR2 YYDKDF (reference sequence). The CDR3 runs 19 residues. Unmatched junction bases numbered 10, after V lost 3 bases and J lost 4 bases. DNA for the CDR3: TGTGCCACCAGCAGCAAGGGACTAGCGGGGGGGCGGCGGGCAGATACGCAGTATTTT. Encoded protein: CATSSKGLAGGRRADTQYF.

This chain joins TRBV5-1 and TRBJ2-7; D is possibly TRBD1 (5 bases). The CDR3 has 13 residues. Germline assignment: CDR1 SGHRS and CDR2 YFSETQ. V was cut by 3 bases and J by 6 bases, with 13 bases left in between. CDR3 residues: CASSSMDMTEQYF. The DNA of the CDR3 is TGCGCCAGCAGCTCGATGGACATGACCGAGCAGTACTTC. Looking up the rest from reference TRBV5-1 and TRBJ2-7 gives the full variable domain: KAGVTQTPRYLIKTRGQQVTLSCSPISGHRSVSWYQQTPGQGLQFLFEYFSETQRNKGNFPGRFSGRQFSNSRSEMNVSTLELGDSALYLCASSSMDMTEQYFGPGTRLTVT.

The rearrangement joins TRBV19 to TRBJ1-1; 7 bases are a match to TRBD1. V dropped 7 bases and J dropped 3; count of bases not matched to a gene: 8. The CDR3 is 14 residues long. From germline, CDR1 is LNHDA and CDR2 SQIVND (reference sequence). Here the CDR3 reads CASIFDRDHTEAFF. Written as DNA, the CDR3 is TGTGCCAGTATCTTTGACAGGGACCACACTGAAGCTTTCTTT. Full variable domain (remainder filled in from reference TRBV19 and TRBJ1-1): DGGITQSPKYLFRKEGQNVTLSCEQNLNHDAMYWYRQDPGQGLRLIYYSQIVNDFQKGDIAEGYSVSREKKESFPLTVTSAQKNPTAFYLCASIFDRDHTEAFFGQGTRLTVV.

CDR3 nucleotide sequence: TGTGCCAGCAGCACTGGGCTAGGGGACACCGGGGAGCTGTTTTTT. This gives the protein CASSTGLGDTGELFF. The V and J genes are TRBV7-8 and TRBJ2-2, with a tentative D call TRBD1 (5 bases). This CDR3 is built from 15 residues. V lost 5 bases, J lost 3 bases, and 13 bases lay in between. Germline V gives CDR1 SGHVS, CDR2 FQNEAQ.

The chain recombines TRBV3-1 (or the pseudogene TRBV3-2) with TRBJ2-3; D perhaps matches TRBD1 (7 bases). The CDR3 is 16 amino acids. Germline CDR1 LGHDT, CDR2 YNNKEL (reference sequence). Trimming stripped 3 bases from V and 2 bases from J, with 15 bases between. In nucleotides, the CDR3 is TGTGCCAGCAGCCACCAGACAGGGAGGTTCACAGATACGCAGTATTTT. As protein: CASSHQTGRFTDTQYF.

This clone has more than one count but fewer than ten. This chain links TRBV2 with TRBJ2-7, with D hard to call. The CDR3 has 13 amino acids. The germline V gene has CDR1 SNHLY and CDR2 FYNNEI. Between the trimmed V and J ends, which lost 11 bases and 0 bases, there was a span of 14 bases. The DNA of the CDR3 is TGTGCCCGATCAGAACCCCCCTCCTACGAGCAGTACTTC. This codes for CARSEPPSYEQYF. Based on the CDR3 plus reference TRBV2 and TRBJ2-7, the full variable domain is EPEVTQTPSHQVTQMGQEVILRCVPISNHLYFYWYRQILGQKVEFLVSFYNNEISEKSEIFDDQFSVERPDGSNFTLKIRSTKLEDSAMYFCARSEPPSYEQYFGPGTRLTVT.

The rearrangement uses TRBV30 and TRBJ1-5, with a weak D call TRBD1 (5 bases). The germline gives CDR1 GTSNPN, CDR2 SVGIG (reference sequence). Deletions cut 3 bases from V and 0 bases from J, with 9 bases between. The CDR3 runs to 14 residues. The CDR3 loop is CAWSQGNSNQPQHF. The CDR3 bases are TGTGCCTGGAGCCAGGGTAATAGCAATCAGCCCCAGCATTTT.

Here the CDR3 reads CAWSQGQPNQPQHF. In DNA, the CDR3 is TGTGCCTGGAGTCAGGGACAGCCGAATCAGCCCCAGCATTTT. This chain links TRBV30 with TRBJ1-5; the match to TRBD1 covers 7 bases. In germline, CDR1 is GTSNPN, CDR2 SVGIG (reference sequence). J was trimmed by 4 bases and V by 2 bases; bases with no gene match: 5. CDR3 length: 14 amino acids.

This clone was counted a few times. The rearrangement uses TRBV11-2 and TRBJ2-7; D is possibly TRBD1 (5 bases). The germline gives CDR1 SGHAT, CDR2 FQNNGV. V dropped 5 bases and J dropped 3 bases, with 17 bases sitting between them. This CDR3 spans 15 amino acids. CDR3 sequence reads: CASSPIRGRHYEQYF. CDR3 bases: TGTGCCAGCAGCCCCATTAGGGGAAGACACTACGAGCAGTACTTC.

J is TRBJ2-3 and V is TRBV15; D is unresolved. CDR1 LNHNV and CDR2 YYDKDF come from the germline V gene (reference sequence). The CDR3 totals 14 residues. V gave up 0 bases and J gave up 5 bases, with 9 bases separating them. CDR3 sequence reads: CATSRDSALDTQYF. The CDR3, as DNA: TGTGCCACCAGCAGAGATTCGGCCTTAGATACGCAGTATTTT.

The CDR3 nucleotides are TGTGCCAGCAGCTCCCACCTACGCACAGATACGCAGTATTTT. Translation: CASSSHLRTDTQYF. The V call is TRBV11-3, the J call TRBJ2-3; D not resolved. The CDR3 runs 14 residues. Trimming removed 4 bases at V and 1 base at J, with 9 bases between. Per the germline V gene, CDR1 is SGHNT and CDR2 is YENEEA. Full variable domain (outside the CDR3, taken from reference TRBV11-3 and TRBJ2-3): EAGVVQSPRYKIIEKKQPVAFWCNPISGHNTLYWYLQNLGQGPELLIRYENEEAVDDSQLPKDRFSAERLKGVDSTLKIQPAELGDSAVYLCASSSHLRTDTQYFGPGTRLTVL.

The genes are TRBV2 and TRBJ2-5; TRBD1 matches at 7 bases. CDR1 and CDR2 (germline): SNHLY, FYNNEI. Unmatched junction bases numbered 6, after V lost 10 bases and J lost 4 bases. This CDR3 contains 12 residues. For the CDR3, the DNA is TGTGCCACCTTTGAGGGGGCAGAGACCCAGTACTTC. Translated: CATFEGAETQYF.